The entry below describes one T cell receptor (beta chain). Antigen: not known. This entry is derived from a study of OX40 agonist ivuxolimab in advanced cancers. Study information: Partial responses were observed in three patients, of whom one had hepatocellular carcinoma and two had cutaneous melanoma.

Regarding the study as a whole: Clonal expansion in partial responders at 0.1-3.0 mg/kg ranked among the lowest. Average numbers of expanded clones were greater in CD8+ T cells than in CD4+.

V lost 6 bases and J lost 9; bases outside the gene matches: 8. The length of the CDR3 is 15 residues. The germline V gene encodes CDR1 MNHEY and CDR2 SVGAGI. Sequencing used immunoSEQ multiplex PCR; TCRdb keeps in-frame clones, though not all of them. The sample lists 61,000 or so clones; 75% to 90% were seen once. Source: CD4+ or CD8+ T cells sorted from blood, taken in a trial of the OX40 agonist ivuxolimab. The chain carries TRBV6-5 and TRBJ2-1; 13 bases match TRBD2. The origin of this receptor is an adult with an advanced solid tumor such as melanoma, head and neck, liver or kidney cancer. For the CDR3, the DNA is TGTGCCAGCAGCTACACTAGCGGGGGGGCGGGTGAGCAGTTCTTC. Translating gives CASSYTSGGAGEQFF.